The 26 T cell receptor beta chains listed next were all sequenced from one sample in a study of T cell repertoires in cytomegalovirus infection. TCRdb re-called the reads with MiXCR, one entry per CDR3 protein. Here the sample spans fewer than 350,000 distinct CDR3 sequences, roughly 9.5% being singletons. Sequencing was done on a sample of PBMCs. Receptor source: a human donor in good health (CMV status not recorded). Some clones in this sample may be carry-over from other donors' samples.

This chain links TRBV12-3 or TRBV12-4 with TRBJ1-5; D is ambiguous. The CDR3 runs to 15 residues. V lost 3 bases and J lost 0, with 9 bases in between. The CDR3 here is CASSLHNPSNQPQHF. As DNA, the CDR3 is TGTGCCAGCAGTTTGCACAACCCTAGCAATCAGCCCCAGCATTTT.

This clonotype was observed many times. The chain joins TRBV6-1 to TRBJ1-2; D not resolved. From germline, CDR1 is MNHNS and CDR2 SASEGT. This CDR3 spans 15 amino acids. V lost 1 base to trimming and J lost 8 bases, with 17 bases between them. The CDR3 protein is CASSEGAGSPRGYTF. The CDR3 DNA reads TGTGCCAGCAGTGAAGGGGCAGGATCTCCTCGGGGCTACACCTTC.

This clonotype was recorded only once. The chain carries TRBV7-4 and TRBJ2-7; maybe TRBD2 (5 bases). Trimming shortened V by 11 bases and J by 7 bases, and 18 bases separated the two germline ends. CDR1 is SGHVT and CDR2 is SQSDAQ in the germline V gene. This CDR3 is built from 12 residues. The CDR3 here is CAGRTDFGEQYF. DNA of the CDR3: TGTGCCGGGAGAACGGACTTCGGGGAGCAGTACTTC. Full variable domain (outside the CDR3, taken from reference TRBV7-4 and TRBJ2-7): GAGVSQSPRYKVAKRGRDVALRCDSISGHVTLYWYRQTLGQGSEVLTYSQSDAQRDKSGRPSGRFSAERPERSVSTLKIQRTEQGDSAVYLCAGRTDFGEQYFGPGTRLTVT.

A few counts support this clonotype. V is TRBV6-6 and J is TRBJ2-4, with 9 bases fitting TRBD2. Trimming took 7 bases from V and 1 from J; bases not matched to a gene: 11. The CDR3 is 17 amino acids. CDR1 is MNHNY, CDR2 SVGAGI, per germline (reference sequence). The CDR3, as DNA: TGTGCCAGCATTGCGGGGGGGGGGATGGATGCCAAAAACATTCAGTACTTC. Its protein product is CASIAGGGMDAKNIQYF.

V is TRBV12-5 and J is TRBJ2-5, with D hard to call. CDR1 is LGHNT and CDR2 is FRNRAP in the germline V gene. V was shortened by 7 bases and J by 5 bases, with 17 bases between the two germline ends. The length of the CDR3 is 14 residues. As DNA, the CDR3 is TGTGCTAGTGCCCTTTCGGGCGGTTCGGAGACCCAGTACTTC. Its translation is CASALSGGSETQYF. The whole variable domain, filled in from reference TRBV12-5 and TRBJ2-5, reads DARVTQTPRHKVTEMGQEVTMRCQPILGHNTVFWYRQTMMQGLELLAYFRNRAPLDDSGMPKDRFSAEMPDATLATLKIQPSEPRDSAVYFCASALSGGSETQYFGPGTRLLVL.

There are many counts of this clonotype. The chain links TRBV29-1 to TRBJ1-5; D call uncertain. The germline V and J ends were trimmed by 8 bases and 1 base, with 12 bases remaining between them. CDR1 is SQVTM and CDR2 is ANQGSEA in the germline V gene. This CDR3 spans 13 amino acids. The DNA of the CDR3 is TGCAGCTTCCCCCGGATGAGCAATCAGCCCCAGCATTTT. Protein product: CSFPRMSNQPQHF.

The CDR3 DNA reads as TGTGCCATCAGTGAGTCCTTCGGGACGAACACTGAAGCTTTCTTT. It yields the protein CAISESFGTNTEAFF. J is TRBJ1-1 and V is TRBV10-3, with D possibly matching TRBD1 (5 bases). CDR3 length: 15 amino acids. The V end was cut by 0 bases, the J end by 1 base, with 9 bases between. The V gene's germline CDR1 is ENHRY and CDR2 SYGVKD.

For the CDR3, the DNA is TGTGCCAGCAGTTTAAATGGGCTCTACGAGCAGTACTTC. As protein: CASSLNGLYEQYF. The chain employs TRBV12-3 or TRBV12-4 and TRBJ2-7; no reliable D call. V was pared by 2 bases and J by 3 bases, with 8 bases between. There are 13 residues in the CDR3.

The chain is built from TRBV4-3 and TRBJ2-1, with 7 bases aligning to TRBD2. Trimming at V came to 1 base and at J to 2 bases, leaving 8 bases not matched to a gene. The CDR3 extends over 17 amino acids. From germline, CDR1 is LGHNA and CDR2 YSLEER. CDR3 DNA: TGCGCCAGCAGCCAAGTGGTCGGCGGGAGCCCCTACAATGAGCAGTTCTTC. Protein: CASSQVVGGSPYNEQFF.

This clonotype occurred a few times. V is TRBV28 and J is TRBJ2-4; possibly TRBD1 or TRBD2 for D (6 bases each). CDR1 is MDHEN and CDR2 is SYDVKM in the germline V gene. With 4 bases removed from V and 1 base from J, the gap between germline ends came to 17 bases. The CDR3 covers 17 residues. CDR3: CASSSFRGGLAKNIQYF. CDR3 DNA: TGTGCCAGCAGTTCGTTCAGGGGAGGACTGGCCAAAAACATTCAGTACTTC. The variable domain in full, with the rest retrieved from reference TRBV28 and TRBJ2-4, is DVKVTQSSRYLVKRTGEKVFLECVQDMDHENMFWYRQDPGLGLRLIYFSYDVKMKEKGDIPEGYSVSREKKERFSLILESASTNQTSMYLCASSSFRGGLAKNIQYFGAGTRLSVL.

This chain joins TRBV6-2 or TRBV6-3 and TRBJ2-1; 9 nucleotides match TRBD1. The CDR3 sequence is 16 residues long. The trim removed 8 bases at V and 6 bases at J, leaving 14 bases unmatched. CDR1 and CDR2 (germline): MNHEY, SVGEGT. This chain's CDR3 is CASVTGGQGIGNEQFF. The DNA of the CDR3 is TGTGCCAGCGTCACCGGGGGACAGGGAATCGGCAATGAGCAGTTCTTC.

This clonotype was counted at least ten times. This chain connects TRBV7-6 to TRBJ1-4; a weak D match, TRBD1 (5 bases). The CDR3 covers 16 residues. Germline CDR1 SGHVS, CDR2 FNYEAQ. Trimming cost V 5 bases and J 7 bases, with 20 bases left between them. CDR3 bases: TGTGCCAGCAGCCACAACCGGGGCCCCGGAAGTGAAAAACTGTTTTTT. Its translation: CASSHNRGPGSEKLFF.

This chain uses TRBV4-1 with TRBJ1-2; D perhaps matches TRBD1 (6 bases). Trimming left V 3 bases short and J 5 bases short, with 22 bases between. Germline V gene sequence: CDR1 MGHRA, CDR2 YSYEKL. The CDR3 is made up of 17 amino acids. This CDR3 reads CASSHLRDGGDKYGYTF. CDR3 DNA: TGCGCCAGCAGCCATTTACGGGACGGTGGGGACAAGTATGGCTACACCTTC.

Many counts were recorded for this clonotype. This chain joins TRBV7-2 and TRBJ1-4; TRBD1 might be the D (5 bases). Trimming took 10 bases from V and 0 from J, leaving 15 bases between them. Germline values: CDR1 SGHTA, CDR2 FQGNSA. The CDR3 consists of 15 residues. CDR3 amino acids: CATSRDPATNEKLFF. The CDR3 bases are TGTGCCACCTCCCGGGACCCAGCAACTAATGAAAAACTGTTTTTT.

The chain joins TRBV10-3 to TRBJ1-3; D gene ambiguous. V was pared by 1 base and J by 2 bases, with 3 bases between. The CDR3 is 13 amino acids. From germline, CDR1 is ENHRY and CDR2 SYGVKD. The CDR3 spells CAISEWTGNTIYF. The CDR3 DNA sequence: TGTGCCATCAGTGAGTGGACTGGAAACACCATATATTTT.

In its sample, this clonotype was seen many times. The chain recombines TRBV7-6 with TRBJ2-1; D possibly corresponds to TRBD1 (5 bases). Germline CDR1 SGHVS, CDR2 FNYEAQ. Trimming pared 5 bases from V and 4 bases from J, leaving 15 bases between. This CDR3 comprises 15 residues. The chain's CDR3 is CASSLAQGLYNEQFF. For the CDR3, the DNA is TGTGCCAGCAGCCTCGCTCAGGGCTTATACAATGAGCAGTTCTTC.

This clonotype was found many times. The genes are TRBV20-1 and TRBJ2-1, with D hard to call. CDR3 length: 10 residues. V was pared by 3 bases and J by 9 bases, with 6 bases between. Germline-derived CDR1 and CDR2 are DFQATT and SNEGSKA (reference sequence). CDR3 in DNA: TGCAGTGCTAGCTACTCTGAGCAGTTCTTC. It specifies CSASYSEQFF.

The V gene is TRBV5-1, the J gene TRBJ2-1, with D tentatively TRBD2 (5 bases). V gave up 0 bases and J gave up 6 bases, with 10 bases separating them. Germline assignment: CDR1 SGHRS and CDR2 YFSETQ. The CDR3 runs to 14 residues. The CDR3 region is CASSLDSSFNEQFF. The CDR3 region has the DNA TGCGCCAGCAGCTTGGATTCTAGCTTCAATGAGCAGTTCTTC.

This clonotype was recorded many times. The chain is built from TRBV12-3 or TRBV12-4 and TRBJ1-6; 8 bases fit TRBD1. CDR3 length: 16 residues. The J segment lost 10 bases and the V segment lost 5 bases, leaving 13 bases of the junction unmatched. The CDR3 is CASSPPGTGLNSPLHF. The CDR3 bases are TGTGCCAGCAGTCCCCCCGGGACAGGTCTAAACTCACCCCTCCACTTT.

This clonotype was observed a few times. In nucleotides, the CDR3 is TGTGCCGGGCGCCTAGCGGGCACCGGGGAGCTGTTTTTT. It yields the protein CAGRLAGTGELFF. This chain uses TRBV6-2 or TRBV6-3 with TRBJ2-2, with TRBD2 matching over 8 bases. Germline CDR1 reads MNHEY; CDR2 reads SVGEGT. This CDR3 comprises 13 residues. The V segment lost 11 bases and the J segment 4 bases; nucleotides outside the gene matches: 6.

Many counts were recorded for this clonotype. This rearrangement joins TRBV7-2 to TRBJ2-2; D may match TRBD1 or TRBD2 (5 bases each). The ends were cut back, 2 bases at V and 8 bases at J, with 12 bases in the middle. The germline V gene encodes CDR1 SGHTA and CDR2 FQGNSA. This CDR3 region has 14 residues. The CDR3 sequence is CASSLNGGVGELFF. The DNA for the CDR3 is TGTGCCAGCAGCTTAAATGGGGGAGTTGGGGAGCTGTTTTTT.

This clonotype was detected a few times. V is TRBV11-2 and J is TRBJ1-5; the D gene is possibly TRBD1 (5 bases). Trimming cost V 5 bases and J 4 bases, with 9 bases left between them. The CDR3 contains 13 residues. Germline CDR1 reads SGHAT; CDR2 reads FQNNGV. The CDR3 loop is CASSRDWNQPQHF. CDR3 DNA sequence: TGTGCCAGCAGCCGGGACTGGAATCAGCCCCAGCATTTT.

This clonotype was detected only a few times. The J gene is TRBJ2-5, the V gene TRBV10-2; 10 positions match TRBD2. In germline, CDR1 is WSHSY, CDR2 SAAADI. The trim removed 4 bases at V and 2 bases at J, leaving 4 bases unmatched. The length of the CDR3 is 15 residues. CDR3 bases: TGCGCCAGCAGTGCCCTAGCGGGAGCTCAAGAGACCCAGTACTTC. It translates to CASSALAGAQETQYF.

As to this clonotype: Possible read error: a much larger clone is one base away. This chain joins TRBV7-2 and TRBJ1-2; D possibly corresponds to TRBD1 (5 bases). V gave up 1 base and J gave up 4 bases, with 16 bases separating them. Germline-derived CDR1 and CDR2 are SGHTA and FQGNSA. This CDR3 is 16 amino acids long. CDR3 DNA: TGTGCCAGCAGCTTAGGGGGCAGGCAGGCCCTCTATGGCTACACCTTC. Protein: CASSLGGRQALYGYTF.

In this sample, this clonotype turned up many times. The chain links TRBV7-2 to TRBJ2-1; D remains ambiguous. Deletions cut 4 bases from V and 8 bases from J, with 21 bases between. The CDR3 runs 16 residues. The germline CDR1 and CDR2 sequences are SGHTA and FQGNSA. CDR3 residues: CASSSSGVGFVDEQFF. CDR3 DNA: TGTGCCAGCAGCTCCAGTGGTGTGGGGTTCGTCGATGAGCAGTTCTTC.

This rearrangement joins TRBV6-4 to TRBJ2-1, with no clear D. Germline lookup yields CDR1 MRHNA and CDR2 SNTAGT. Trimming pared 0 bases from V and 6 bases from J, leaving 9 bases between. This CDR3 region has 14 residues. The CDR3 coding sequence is TGTGCCAGCAGTGACTCGATATCGCGCAATGAGCAGTTCTTC. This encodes CASSDSISRNEQFF.